This T cell receptor beta chain was captured by sequencing in a study of T-cell memory formation after mild COVID-19. The wider study: The two donors had largely donor-specific TCR clusters. Notes on the study in general: Whereas later expanders leaned CD4+, clones contracting day 15 to 85 showed a balanced CD4/CD8 makeup. Shrinking CD4+ clones were chiefly CM and EM; CD8+ ones were chiefly EMRA.

Constant-segment primers and 5'RACE yielded cDNA libraries for TCR alpha and TCR beta, each carrying sample barcodes and UMIs. TCRdb re-derived calls from the 5' RACE reads in MiXCR, one entry per CDR3 protein. The data contain around 250,000 distinct CDR3 sequences, roughly 17% of them singletons. This clonotype appeared a few times. Its antigen is unidentified. The CDR3 is made up of 15 amino acids. The trim removed 5 bases at V and 4 bases at J, leaving 7 bases unmatched. Germline V CDR1 and CDR2: LNHNV, YYDKDF (reference sequence). The material sequenced was PBMCs or a T cell subset sorted from them (not recorded which). The V gene is TRBV15, the J gene TRBJ2-2; TRBD2 agrees at 7 bases. The receptor's source is a man between 18 and 29 years old who had mild COVID-19 (a few samples of this study predate the infection). Cell type and time point are not known. CDR3 residues: CATSGGDRPTGELFF. In DNA form, the CDR3 reads TGTGCCACCAGCGGGGGGGACCGACCCACCGGGGAGCTGTTTTTT.